The clone carrying this TCR beta chain was found once. The target antigen is unknown. This specimen comes from a study of CD8+CD57+ T cells in acquired aplastic anemia. Study results and limitations: Patients and healthy controls showed no significant CD8+ Simpson's diversity difference.

This CDR3 region has 12 residues. Between the trimmed V and J ends, which lost 7 bases and 4 bases, there was a span of 11 bases. Per germline, CDR1 MNHEY and CDR2 SVGAGI. CDR3 and TCR beta VDJ profiling relied on genomic DNA as the template. TCRdb itself ran the reads through MiXCR, one entry per CDR3 protein. This table holds around 250,000 distinct CDR3 sequences, 56% found once. Sequencing was done on a sample of sorted CD4+, CD8+, or CD8+CD57+ T cells (not recorded which) from PBMCs. The receptor was isolated from a human donor with severe aplastic anemia or a healthy control (not recorded which). V gene TRBV6-5 combines with J gene TRBJ2-7; D possibly corresponds to TRBD1 (5 bases). In nucleotides, the CDR3 is TGTGCCAGCAACTGGGGCCCTTACGAGCAGTACTTC. This codes for CASNWGPYEQYF.